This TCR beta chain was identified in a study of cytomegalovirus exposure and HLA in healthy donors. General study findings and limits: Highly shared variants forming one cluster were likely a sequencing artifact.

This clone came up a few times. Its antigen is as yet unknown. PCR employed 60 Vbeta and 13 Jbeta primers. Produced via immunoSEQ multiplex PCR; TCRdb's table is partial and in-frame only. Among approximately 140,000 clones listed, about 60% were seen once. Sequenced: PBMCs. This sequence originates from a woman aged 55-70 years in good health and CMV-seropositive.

The CDR3 sequence is CASRLTQGPVATNEKLFF. For the CDR3, the DNA is TGTGCCAGCAGGTTGACCCAGGGGCCCGTTGCAACTAATGAAAAACTGTTTTTT. The chain joins TRBV13 to TRBJ1-4; the D gene is possibly TRBD1 (6 bases). Trimming shortened V by 6 bases and J by 0 bases, and 20 bases separated the two germline ends. This CDR3 is 18 amino acids long. Germline CDR1 and CDR2: PRHDT and FYEKMQ (reference sequence).